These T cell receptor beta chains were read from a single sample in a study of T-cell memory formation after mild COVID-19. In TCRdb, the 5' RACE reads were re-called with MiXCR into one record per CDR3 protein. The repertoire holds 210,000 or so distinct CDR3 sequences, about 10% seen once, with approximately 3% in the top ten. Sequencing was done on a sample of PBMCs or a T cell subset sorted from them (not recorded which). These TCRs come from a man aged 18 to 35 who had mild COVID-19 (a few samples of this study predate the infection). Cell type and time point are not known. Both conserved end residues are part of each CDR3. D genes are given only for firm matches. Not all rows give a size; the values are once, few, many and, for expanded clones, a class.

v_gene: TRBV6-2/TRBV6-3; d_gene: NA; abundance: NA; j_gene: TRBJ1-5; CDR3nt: TGTGCCAGCAGTACTCGACAGTCTTCTAGCAATCAGCCCCAGCATTTT; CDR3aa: CASSTRQSSSNQPQHF
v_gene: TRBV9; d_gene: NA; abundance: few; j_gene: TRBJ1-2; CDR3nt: TGTGCCAGCGGGAGAGATAACTATGGCTACACCTTC; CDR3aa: CASGRDNYGYTF
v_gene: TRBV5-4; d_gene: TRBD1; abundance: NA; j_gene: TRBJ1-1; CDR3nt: TGTGCCAGCAGCCCCGGGACAGGGTATTCCACTGAAGCTTTCTTT; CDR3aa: CASSPGTGYSTEAFF
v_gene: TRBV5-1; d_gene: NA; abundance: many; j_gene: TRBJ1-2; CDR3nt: TGCGCCAGCAGCTTGTGGGAGGGCGGCTACACCTTC; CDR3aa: CASSLWEGGYTF
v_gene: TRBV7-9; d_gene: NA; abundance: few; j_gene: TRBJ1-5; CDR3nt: TGTGCCAGCAGCTTGGAAATGCAGCCCCAGCATTTT; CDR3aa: CASSLEMQPQHF
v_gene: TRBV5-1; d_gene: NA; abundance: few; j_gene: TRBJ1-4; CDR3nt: TGCGCCAGCAGCAGGACTCCGGGTGAAAAACTGTTTTTT; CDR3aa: CASSRTPGEKLFF
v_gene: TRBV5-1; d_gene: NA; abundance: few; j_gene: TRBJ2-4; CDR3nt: TGCGCCAGCAGCTTGGGGGGACTCCAAACGTGGGACAAAAACATTCAGTACTTC; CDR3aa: CASSLGGLQTWDKNIQYF
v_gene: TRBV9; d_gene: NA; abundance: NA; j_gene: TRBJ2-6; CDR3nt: TGTGCCAGCAGCGTAGCGGGCTCTGGGGCCAACGTCCTGACTTTC; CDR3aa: CASSVAGSGANVLTF
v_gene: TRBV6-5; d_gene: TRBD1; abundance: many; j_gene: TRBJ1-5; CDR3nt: TGTGCCAGCAGTTACTTCTCGACAGGGGGGCCAAATCAGCCCCAGCATTTT; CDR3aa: CASSYFSTGGPNQPQHF
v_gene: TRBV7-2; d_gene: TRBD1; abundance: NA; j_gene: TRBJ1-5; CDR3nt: TGTGCCAGCAGCACCGGGACAGGGGGCCCCAATCAGCCCCAGCATTTT; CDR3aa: CASSTGTGGPNQPQHF
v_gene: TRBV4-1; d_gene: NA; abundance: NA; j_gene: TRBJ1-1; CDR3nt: TGCGCCAGCAGCCAAGTTACAGGGATGAACACTGAAGCTTTCTTT; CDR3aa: CASSQVTGMNTEAFF
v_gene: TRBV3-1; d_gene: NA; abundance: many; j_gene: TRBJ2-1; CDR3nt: TGTGCCAGCAGCCGGCGGGCTAGCGTCGGGAGCTCCTACAATGAGCAGTTCTTC; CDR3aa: CASSRRASVGSSYNEQFF
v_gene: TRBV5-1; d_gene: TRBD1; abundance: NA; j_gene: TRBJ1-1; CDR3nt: TGCGCCAGCAGCTTTGGGGACAGCCCCTCAACTGAAGCTTTCTTT; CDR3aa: CASSFGDSPSTEAFF
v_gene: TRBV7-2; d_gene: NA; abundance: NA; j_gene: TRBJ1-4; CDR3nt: TGTGCCACCTCGGTAGGAGCAACTAATGAAAAACTGTTTTTT; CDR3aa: CATSVGATNEKLFF
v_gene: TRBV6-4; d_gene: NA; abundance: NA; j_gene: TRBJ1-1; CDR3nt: TGTGCCAGCAGTGAAAAGGAGTACACTGAAGCTTTCTTT; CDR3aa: CASSEKEYTEAFF
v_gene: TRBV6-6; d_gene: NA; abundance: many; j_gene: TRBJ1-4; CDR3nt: TGTGCCAGCACTGCTGGCCTACGTAATGAAAAACTGTTTTTT; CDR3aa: CASTAGLRNEKLFF
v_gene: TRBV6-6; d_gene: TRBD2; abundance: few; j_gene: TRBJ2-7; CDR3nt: TGTGCCAGCAGTCCGCGAACCGGGACTAGCGGGGCCTTATACGAGCAGTACTTC; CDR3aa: CASSPRTGTSGALYEQYF
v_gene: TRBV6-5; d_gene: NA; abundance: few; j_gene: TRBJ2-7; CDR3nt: TGTGCCAGCAAGCGATATGTAGGGTACTACGAGCAGTACTTC; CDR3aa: CASKRYVGYYEQYF
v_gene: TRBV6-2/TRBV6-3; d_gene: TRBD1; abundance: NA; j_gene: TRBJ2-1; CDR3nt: TGTGCCAGCAGTTTCCGGGACAGGGTAGTTCATGAGCAGTTCTTC; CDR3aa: CASSFRDRVVHEQFF
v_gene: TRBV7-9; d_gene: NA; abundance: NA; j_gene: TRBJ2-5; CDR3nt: TGTGCCAGCAGTTTTACCGGGGCCTCTGAGACCCAGTACTTC; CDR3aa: CASSFTGASETQYF
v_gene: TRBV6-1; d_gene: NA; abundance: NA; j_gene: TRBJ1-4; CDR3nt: TGTGCCAGCAGTGAAGTTTGGGTTGAAAAACTGTTTTTT; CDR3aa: CASSEVWVEKLFF
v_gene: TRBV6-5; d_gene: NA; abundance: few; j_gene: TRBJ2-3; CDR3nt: TGTGCCAGCAGTTACTCCGCGGGGGCAAACACAGATACGCAGTATTTT; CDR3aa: CASSYSAGANTDTQYF
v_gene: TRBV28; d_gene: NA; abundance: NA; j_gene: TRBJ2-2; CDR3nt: TGTGCCAGCACCAGGGGCTGGGCCGGGGAGCTGTTTTTT; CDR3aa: CASTRGWAGELFF
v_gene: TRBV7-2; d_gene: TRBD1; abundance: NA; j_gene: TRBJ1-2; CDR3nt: TGTGCCAGCAGCAACCGACAGGGGGAAGGCTACACCTTC; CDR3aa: CASSNRQGEGYTF
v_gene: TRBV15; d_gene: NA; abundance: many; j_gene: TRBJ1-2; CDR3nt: TGTGCCACCAGCAGAGATTTAACAGGATGGAGTGGCTACACCTTC; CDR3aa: CATSRDLTGWSGYTF
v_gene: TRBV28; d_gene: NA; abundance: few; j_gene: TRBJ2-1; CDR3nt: TGTGCCAGCAGAAATCCCCCGCTCACACTAGTCCACAATGAGCAGTTCTTC; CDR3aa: CASRNPPLTLVHNEQFF
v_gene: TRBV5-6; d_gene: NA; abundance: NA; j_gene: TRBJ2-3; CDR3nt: TGTGCCAGCAGCTTGAGGGGGGTGGCGAGCACAGATACGCAGTATTTT; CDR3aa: CASSLRGVASTDTQYF
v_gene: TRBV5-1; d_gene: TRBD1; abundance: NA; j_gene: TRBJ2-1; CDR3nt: TGCGCCAGCAGCCTGGACAGGGGAATCGATGAGCAGTTCTTC; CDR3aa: CASSLDRGIDEQFF
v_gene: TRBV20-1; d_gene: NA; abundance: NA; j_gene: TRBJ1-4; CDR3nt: TGCAGTGCCCAACCGGGCGGGGAGGTGTTTTTT; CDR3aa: CSAQPGGEVFF
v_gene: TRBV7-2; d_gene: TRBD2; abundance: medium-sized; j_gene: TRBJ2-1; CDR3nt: TGTGCCAGCAGCTCTCGGACTAGCGGGGGGAATGAGCAGTTCTTC; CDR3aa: CASSSRTSGGNEQFF
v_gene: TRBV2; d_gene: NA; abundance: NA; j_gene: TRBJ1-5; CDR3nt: TGTGCCAGCAGCGGGACCCTCGACAATCAGCCCCAGCATTTT; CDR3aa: CASSGTLDNQPQHF
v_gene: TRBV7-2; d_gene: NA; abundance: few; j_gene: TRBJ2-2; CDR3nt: TGTGCCAGCAGCGCCCTCGGGTGGAACACCGGGGAGCTGTTTTTT; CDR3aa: CASSALGWNTGELFF
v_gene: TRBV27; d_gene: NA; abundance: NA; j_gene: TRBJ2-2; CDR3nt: TGTGCCAGCAGTTTCGATCGGTTCACCGGGGAGCTGTTTTTT; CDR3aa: CASSFDRFTGELFF
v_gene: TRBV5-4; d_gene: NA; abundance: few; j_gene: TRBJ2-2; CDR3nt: TGTGCCAGCAGCTTTACCAGGGACACCGGGGAGCTGTTTTTT; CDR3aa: CASSFTRDTGELFF
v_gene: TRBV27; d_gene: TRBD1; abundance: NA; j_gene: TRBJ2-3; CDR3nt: TGTGCCAGCAGTCACCCGGGACAGACTAGCACAGATACGCAGTATTTT; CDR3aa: CASSHPGQTSTDTQYF
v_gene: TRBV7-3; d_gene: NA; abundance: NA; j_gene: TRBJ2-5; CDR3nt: TGTGCCAGCAGCTTAACTCGTTCGGTTGGAGAGACCCAGTACTTC; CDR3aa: CASSLTRSVGETQYF
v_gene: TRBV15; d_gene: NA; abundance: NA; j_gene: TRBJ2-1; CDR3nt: TGTGCCACCAGCAGAGATCCGGATGGGGGCGCCTACAATGAGCAGTTCTTC; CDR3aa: CATSRDPDGGAYNEQFF
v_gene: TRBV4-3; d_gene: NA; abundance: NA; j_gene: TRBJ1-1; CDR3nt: TGCGCCAGCAGCCAAGCTCGAGGGGTGCAGGGGAACACTGAAGCTTTCTTT; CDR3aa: CASSQARGVQGNTEAFF
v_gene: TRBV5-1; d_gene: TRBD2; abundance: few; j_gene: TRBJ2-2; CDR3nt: TGCGCCAGCAGCTCCGGGACTAGCGGGGGGCCTGTCACCGGGGAGCTGTTTTTT; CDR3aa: CASSSGTSGGPVTGELFF
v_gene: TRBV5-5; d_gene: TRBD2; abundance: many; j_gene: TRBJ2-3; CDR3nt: TGTGCCAGCGGGACTAGCGGGGGCACAGATACGCAGTATTTT; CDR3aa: CASGTSGGTDTQYF
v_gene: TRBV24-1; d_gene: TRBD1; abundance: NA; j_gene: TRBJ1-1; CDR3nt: TGTGCCACCAGTGATTCCCCAGGGGGGAACACTGAAGCTTTCTTT; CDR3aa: CATSDSPGGNTEAFF
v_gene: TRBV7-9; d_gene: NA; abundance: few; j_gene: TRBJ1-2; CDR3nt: TGTGCCAGCAGCAGATCAGGGGCGGACTATGGCTACACCTTC; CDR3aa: CASSRSGADYGYTF
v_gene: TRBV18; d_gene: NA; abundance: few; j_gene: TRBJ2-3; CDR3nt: TGTGCCAGCTCGTCAGAGGGGGGCACAGATACGCAGTATTTT; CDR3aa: CASSSEGGTDTQYF
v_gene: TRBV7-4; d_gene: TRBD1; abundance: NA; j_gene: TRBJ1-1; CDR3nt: TGTGCCAGCAGCAACCCGGGACAGGTAATGAGCCCTGAAGCTTTCTTT; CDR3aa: CASSNPGQVMSPEAFF
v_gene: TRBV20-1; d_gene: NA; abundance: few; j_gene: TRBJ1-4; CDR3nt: TGCAGTGCCTCTAACGGACAGCCTGAAAAACTGTTTTTT; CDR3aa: CSASNGQPEKLFF
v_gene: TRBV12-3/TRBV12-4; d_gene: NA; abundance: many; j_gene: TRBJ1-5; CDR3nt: TGTGCCAGCATGAGCAATCAGCCCCAGCATTTT; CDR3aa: CASMSNQPQHF
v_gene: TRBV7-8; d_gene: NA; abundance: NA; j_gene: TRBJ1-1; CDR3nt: TGTGCCAGCAGCTGGGGGTTGCCAAGCACCACTGAAGCTTTCTTT; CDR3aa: CASSWGLPSTTEAFF
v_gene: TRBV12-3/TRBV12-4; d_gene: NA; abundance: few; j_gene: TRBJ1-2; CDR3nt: TGTGCCAGCAGTTTAACCGGGCTCGGCTATGGCTACACCTTC; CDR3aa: CASSLTGLGYGYTF
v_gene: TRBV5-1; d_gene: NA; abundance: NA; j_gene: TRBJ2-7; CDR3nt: TGCGCCAGCAGCCCTCCCGCGAGCTACGAGCAGTACTTC; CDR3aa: CASSPPASYEQYF
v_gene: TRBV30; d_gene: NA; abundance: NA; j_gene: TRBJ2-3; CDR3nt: TGTGCCTGGAGTGCAAGGTGGGGGGCAGATACGCAGTATTTT; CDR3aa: CAWSARWGADTQYF
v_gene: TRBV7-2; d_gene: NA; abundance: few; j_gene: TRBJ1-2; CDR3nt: TGTGCCAGCAGCTTACGTCCGTTAGGGGGGGACCTTATCTATGGCTACACCTTC; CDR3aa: CASSLRPLGGDLIYGYTF
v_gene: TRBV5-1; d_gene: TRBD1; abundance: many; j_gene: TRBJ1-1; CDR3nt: TGCGCCAGCAGCTTAGACAGGGATGACGCTGAAGCTTTCTTT; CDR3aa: CASSLDRDDAEAFF
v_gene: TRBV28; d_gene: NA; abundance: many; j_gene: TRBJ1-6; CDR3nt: TGTGCCAGCACCGCACAGGACAGACCCCTCCACTTT; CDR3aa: CASTAQDRPLHF
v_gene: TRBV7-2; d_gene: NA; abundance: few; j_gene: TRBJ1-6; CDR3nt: TGTGCCAGCAGCGAATATGCGGGCTCACCCCTCCACTTT; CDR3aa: CASSEYAGSPLHF
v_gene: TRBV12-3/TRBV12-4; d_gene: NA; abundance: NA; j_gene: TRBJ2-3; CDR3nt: TGTGCCAGCCGACAAGAGGCTAGCACAGATACGCAGTATTTT; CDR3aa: CASRQEASTDTQYF